The TCR beta chain under discussion was sequenced for a study of T cells in Graves' hyperthyroidism and ophthalmopathy. This clonotype was counted between two and nine times. This CDR3 comprises 16 residues. J lost 3 bases, V lost 2 bases, and 3 bases had no gene match. CDR1 and CDR2 from the germline V gene are SGHTA and FQGTGA. Amplification of TCR beta CDR3 regions was performed using RNA transcripts as template. The TCR CDR3 was amplified in a first-round RT-PCR using the HTBI primer set. TCRdb analysed the multiplex PCR reads with MiXCR anew, one entry per CDR3 protein. Seen here are roughly 660,000 distinct CDR3 sequences, 15% to 20% observed once, and the top ten hold around 16%.

This receptor was taken from a man aged 45 to 65 with Graves' hyperthyroidism. The chain carries TRBV7-3 and TRBJ2-2, with 10 bases lining up with TRBD2. The sample taken for sequencing was blood. CDR3 sequence: CASSLFSGGDTGELFF. CDR3 in DNA: TGTGCCAGCAGCTTATTCAGCGGGGGGGACACCGGGGAGCTGTTTTTT.